This TCR beta chain was observed in a study of blood T cell repertoires in COVID-19. Study summary: Acute-phase and convalescent COVID-19 samples originated in the United States, Italy and Spain. Sources were T cells, B-cell-depleted T cells, or PBMCs; the material itself was cDNA or gDNA.

Original handling: Estimates of nucleated cell counts were drawn from the amplification of reference gene primers. Sequencing used immunoSEQ multiplex PCR; TCRdb keeps in-frame clones, though not all of them. The D gene and trimming were derived from the DNA, and the V and J assignments and clone size from that table. The profile shows roughly 100,000 clones, 70% to 85% of them singletons. The CDR3 contains 14 residues. Per germline, CDR1 PRHDT and CDR2 FYEKMQ (reference sequence). V was clipped by 5 bases and J by 3 bases; unmatched bases: 6. The rearrangement uses TRBV13 and TRBJ2-7; 8 bases are shared with TRBD2. The sequence derives from a woman older than 75 with active or convalescent COVID-19. Sequenced: peripheral blood. The CDR3 DNA reads as TGTGCCAGCAGCCGGACTAGCAGATACTACGAGCAGTACTTC. Its translation is CASSRTSRYYEQYF.